Listed here are 24 T cell receptor beta chains from one sample, sequenced in a study of blood T cell repertoires in COVID-19. Repertoires were generated with immunoSEQ multiplex PCR, while TCRdb's copy carries only in-frame clones and drops some. The sample contains 300,000 to 450,000 clones, about 90% of which appear only once. The sequenced sample consisted of PBMCs or T cells enriched from blood (not recorded which). These receptors came from a man aged 40-49 years in a cohort exposed to, infected with or recovered from COVID-19 (not recorded which).

The J gene is TRBJ2-3, the V gene TRBV3-1 (or the pseudogene TRBV3-2), with 14 bases fitting TRBD2. The CDR3 has 17 amino acids. Germline CDR1 and CDR2: LGHDT and YNNKEL (reference sequence). Germline trimming cut 4 bases from V and 5 bases from J; bases unmatched to any gene: 8. As DNA, the CDR3 is TGTGCCAGCAGCCGCCTCATGACTAGCGGGAGGGGAGATACGCAGTATTTT. It specifies CASSRLMTSGRGDTQYF.

The chain links TRBV6-5 to TRBJ2-7, with D perhaps TRBD2 (6 bases). The V end lost 6 bases, the J end lost 6 bases, and 21 bases lay between the germline ends. CDR3 length: 15 residues. Germline V gene sequence: CDR1 MNHEY, CDR2 SVGAGI. CDR3 sequence reads: CASRASSGESTEQYF. The CDR3 region has the DNA TGTGCCAGCAGAGCAAGTAGCGGTGAGTCGACCGAGCAGTACTTC.

The chain joins TRBV5-6 to TRBJ1-1; D remains ambiguous. The CDR3 is made up of 15 amino acids. Germline V gene lookup returns CDR1 SGHDT and CDR2 YYEEEE. V was clipped by 0 bases and J by 0 bases, with 9 bases between them. The CDR3 sequence is CASSLGWRVNTEAFF. CDR3 sequence (DNA): TGTGCCAGCAGCTTGGGATGGAGAGTGAACACTGAAGCTTTCTTT.

The J gene is TRBJ1-5, the V gene TRBV2; 7 bases fit TRBD1. In germline, CDR1 is SNHLY, CDR2 FYNNEI. The CDR3 totals 14 residues. The V segment lost 7 bases and the J segment 4 bases; nucleotides outside the gene matches: 7. Here the CDR3 reads CASNALQGNQPQHF. In DNA form, the CDR3 reads TGTGCCAGCAACGCACTACAGGGGAATCAGCCCCAGCATTTT. The full variable domain, in which reference TRBV2 and TRBJ1-5 provide the parts outside the CDR3, is EPEVTQTPSHQVTQMGQEVILRCVPISNHLYFYWYRQILGQKVEFLVSFYNNEISEKSEIFDDQFSVERPDGSNFTLKIRSTKLEDSAMYFCASNALQGNQPQHFGDGTRLSIL.

The J gene is TRBJ2-1, the V gene TRBV19; 7 positions agree with TRBD2. The CDR3 is made up of 14 amino acids. CDR1 LNHDA and CDR2 SQIVND come from the germline V gene (reference sequence). The ends lost 5 bases at V and 7 bases at J; junction bases unmatched: 8. In DNA form, the CDR3 reads TGTGCCAGTAGTCCGGGCAGGGAGGGGAATGAGCAGTTCTTC. Its translation is CASSPGREGNEQFF. Together with reference TRBV19 and TRBJ2-1, the CDR3 gives the full variable domain: DGGITQSPKYLFRKEGQNVTLSCEQNLNHDAMYWYRQDPGQGLRLIYYSQIVNDFQKGDIAEGYSVSREKKESFPLTVTSAQKNPTAFYLCASSPGREGNEQFFGPGTRLTVL.

The rearrangement uses TRBV19 and TRBJ2-1, with TRBD1 matching 9 bases. J lost 0 bases, V lost 8 bases, and 17 bases had no gene match. Germline V gene data show CDR1 as LNHDA and CDR2 as SQIVND (reference sequence). This CDR3 spans 19 amino acids. The chain's CDR3 is CASRTGTGRLEASYNEQFF. DNA of the CDR3: TGTGCCAGTCGAACCGGGACAGGGCGTCTAGAGGCCTCCTACAATGAGCAGTTCTTC.

The V call is TRBV3-1 (or the pseudogene TRBV3-2), the J call TRBJ2-3; 11 bases agree with TRBD2. Germline CDR1 LGHDT, CDR2 YNNKEL (reference sequence). The junction had 7 bases not matched to a gene; V was cut back by 3 bases and J by 2 bases. CDR3 length: 17 residues. The CDR3 here is CASSHEISGRATDTQYF. The CDR3 DNA sequence: TGTGCCAGCAGCCATGAAATTAGCGGGAGGGCCACAGATACGCAGTATTTT.

The rearrangement uses TRBV18 and TRBJ1-5; 7 nucleotides match TRBD1. The CDR3 has 15 residues. V shed 6 bases, J shed 2 bases, and the junction held 7 bases outside the gene matches. Germline V gives CDR1 KGHSH, CDR2 LQKENI. This CDR3 reads CASSRGGAGNQPQHF. The CDR3 bases are TGTGCCAGCTCTCGAGGGGGCGCCGGCAATCAGCCCCAGCATTTT.

The J gene is TRBJ1-6, the V gene TRBV30, with TRBD1 matching over 10 bases. Germline V gene lookup returns CDR1 GTSNPN and CDR2 SVGIG (reference sequence). There are 15 residues in the CDR3. V lost 3 bases, J lost 10 bases, and 9 bases stayed unmatched. The CDR3 here is CAWRTAGTGVSPLHF. Written as DNA, the CDR3 is TGTGCCTGGAGAACTGCCGGGACAGGGGTCTCACCCCTCCACTTT.

The chain uses TRBV10-2 and TRBJ2-1; the D gene is possibly TRBD2 (5 bases). The germline V gene encodes CDR1 WSHSY and CDR2 SAAADI. This CDR3 is 14 amino acids long. Trimming cost V 2 bases and J 4 bases, with 9 bases left between them. The chain's CDR3 is CASSERLLYNEQFF. CDR3 DNA sequence: TGCGCCAGCAGTGAGAGACTACTATACAATGAGCAGTTCTTC.

The chain joins TRBV6-5 to TRBJ1-6; D call uncertain. With 2 bases removed from V and 10 bases from J, the gap between germline ends came to 15 bases. CDR3 length equals 15 residues. Germline CDR1 is MNHEY and CDR2 is SVGAGI. CDR3 sequence reads: CASSYGRDVRSPLHF. DNA of the CDR3: TGTGCCAGCAGTTACGGGAGGGATGTCAGGTCACCCCTCCACTTT.

This chain links TRBV5-4 with TRBJ1-3; D call uncertain. The CDR3 totals 15 residues. The V end was cut by 1 base, the J end by 0 bases, with 8 bases between. From germline, CDR1 is SGHNT and CDR2 YYREEE (reference sequence). CDR3 loop: CASSLSGGSGNTIYF. In nucleotides, the CDR3 is TGTGCCAGCAGCTTGTCCGGAGGCTCTGGAAACACCATATATTTT.

The V gene is TRBV30, the J gene TRBJ1-1; a possible D gene is TRBD1 (5 bases). The CDR3 sequence is 16 residues long. Between the trimmed V and J ends, which lost 4 bases and 0 bases, there was a span of 18 bases. The germline gives CDR1 GTSNPN, CDR2 SVGIG (reference sequence). This chain's CDR3 is CAWNPLGQPMNTEAFF. CDR3 DNA: TGTGCCTGGAACCCCCTGGGGCAGCCGATGAACACTGAAGCTTTCTTT.

This chain joins TRBV3-1 (or the pseudogene TRBV3-2) and TRBJ2-1; weak D call: TRBD2 (5 bases). Trimming removed 2 bases from V and 2 bases from J, with 13 bases in between. The CDR3 loop spans 16 amino acids. Germline-derived CDR1 and CDR2 are LGHDT and YNNKEL (reference sequence). CDR3 residues: CASSQRPDFTYNEQFF. The CDR3 nucleotides are TGTGCCAGCAGCCAACGTCCGGACTTCACCTACAATGAGCAGTTCTTC.

The chain recombines TRBV28 with TRBJ2-1, with 12 bases aligning to TRBD2. The CDR3 has 15 amino acids. The V and J ends lost 6 bases and 4 bases, in that order; junction bases with no gene match: 4. Germline V gene sequence: CDR1 MDHEN, CDR2 SYDVKM. The CDR3 spells CASRAGTSGYNEQFF. DNA of the CDR3: TGTGCCAGCAGAGCCGGGACTAGCGGGTACAATGAGCAGTTCTTC.

The V call is TRBV18, the J call TRBJ1-1, with 9 bases matching TRBD1. Germline V lookup: CDR1 KGHSH, CDR2 LQKENI. Trimming cost V 3 bases and J 7 bases; bases outside gene matches: 6. The CDR3 spans 14 residues. This CDR3 is CASSPMDRGIEAFF. CDR3 sequence (DNA): TGTGCCAGCTCACCTATGGACAGGGGAATTGAAGCTTTCTTT. Variable domain in full (rest from reference TRBV18 and TRBJ1-1): NAGVMQNPRHLVRRRGQEARLRCSPMKGHSHVYWYRQLPEEGLKFMVYLQKENIIDESGMPKERFSAEFPKEGPSILRIQQVVRGDSAAYFCASSPMDRGIEAFFGQGTRLTVV.

V is TRBV9 and J is TRBJ2-1; 10 nucleotides match TRBD2. V lost 0 bases and J lost 2; bases outside the gene matches: 2. Germline V lookup: CDR1 SGDLS, CDR2 YYNGEE. The CDR3 covers 16 residues. CDR3 residues: CASSVGGTSAYNEQFF. DNA of the CDR3: TGTGCCAGCAGCGTAGGCGGGACTAGCGCCTACAATGAGCAGTTCTTC.

The V and J genes are TRBV24-1 and TRBJ2-5; TRBD1 aligns across 7 bases. Trimming took 4 bases from V and 2 from J; bases not matched to a gene: 6. Germline CDR1 reads KGHDR; CDR2 reads SFDVKD. This CDR3 is 15 amino acids long. The CDR3 region has the DNA TGTGCCACCAGTGACCCGACAGGGCTACAAGAGACCCAGTACTTC. Translating it yields CATSDPTGLQETQYF.

The V call is TRBV4-1, the J call TRBJ2-2, with D possibly matching TRBD2 (6 bases). Germline V gene lookup returns CDR1 MGHRA and CDR2 YSYEKL. The CDR3 covers 18 residues. V lost 4 bases to trimming and J lost 2 bases, with 20 bases between them. The CDR3 DNA sequence: TGCGCCAGCAGCCCTGGACCTTTCGGCGGGATAAACACCGGGGAGCTGTTTTTT. Its translation: CASSPGPFGGINTGELFF.

A note on this clone: Other DNA sequences within the sample encode an identical CDR3. The gene calls are TRBV9 and TRBJ1-5, with 7 bases identical to TRBD1. The CDR3 has 14 amino acids. Germline V gives CDR1 SGDLS, CDR2 YYNGEE. Trimming took 0 bases from V and 6 from J; bases not matched to a gene: 3. The chain's CDR3 is CASSVGQGGQPQHF. The CDR3 DNA follows: TGTGCCAGCAGCGTAGGACAGGGCGGTCAGCCCCAGCATTTT.

This rearrangement joins TRBV27 to TRBJ2-2, with 13 nucleotides matching TRBD2. This CDR3 is built from 17 residues. The germline gives CDR1 MNHEY, CDR2 SMNVEV (reference sequence). The trim removed 5 bases at V and 4 bases at J, leaving 7 bases unmatched. CDR3 DNA sequence: TGTGCCAGCAGTCCCCGGACTAGCGGGAGTGCCACCGGGGAGCTGTTTTTT. Translating gives CASSPRTSGSATGELFF.

The chain uses TRBV7-2 and TRBJ1-4, with D uncertain. Germline values: CDR1 SGHTA, CDR2 FQGNSA. This CDR3 spans 14 amino acids. Trimming took 5 bases from V and 2 from J, leaving 9 bases between them. CDR3 in amino acids: CASSLVSTNEKLFF. For the CDR3, the DNA is TGTGCCAGCAGCCTCGTGAGCACTAATGAAAAACTGTTTTTT. Drawing the rest from reference TRBV7-2 and TRBJ1-4, the complete variable domain is GAGVSQSPSNKVTEKGKDVELRCDPISGHTALYWYRQSLGQGLEFLIYFQGNSAPDKSGLPSDRFSAERTGGSVSTLTIQRTQQEDSAVYLCASSLVSTNEKLFFGSGTQLSVL.

The chain employs TRBV29-1 and TRBJ1-2; 10 bases match TRBD1. The junction had 7 bases not matched to a gene; V was cut back by 6 bases and J by 6 bases. The CDR3 sequence is 13 residues long. Germline CDR1 reads SQVTM; CDR2 reads ANQGSEA. The CDR3 DNA follows: TGCAGCGTGGCTGGGACAGGGGCAAATGGCTACACCTTC. Translating it yields CSVAGTGANGYTF.

This chain joins TRBV11-3 and TRBJ2-1; tentative D call: TRBD1 (5 bases). The V gene's germline CDR1 is SGHNT and CDR2 YENEEA. V was trimmed by 5 bases and J by 0 bases, leaving 14 bases between them. This CDR3 comprises 16 residues. The CDR3 region has the DNA TGTGCCAGCAGCCAGGGTGGCTACAGCTCCTACAATGAGCAGTTCTTC. It codes for CASSQGGYSSYNEQFF.